The rows below give T cell receptor beta chains drawn from one sample of a study of blood T cell repertoires in COVID-19. The table came from immunoSEQ multiplex PCR; TCRdb's copy has only in-frame clones and leaves some out. This table has under 200,000 clones, more than 75% appearing once. Sample: peripheral blood. The receptors stem from a man between 60 and 70 years old with COVID-19, enrolled during active disease. The conserved cysteine and the conserved F or W are not part of the CDR3 here. Part of the rows lack a size; the others show once, few, many or a class for expanded clones.

cdr3_aa | j_call | clone_size | v_call
ASSLLSGTSGRMGQF | TRBJ2-1 | NA | TRBV5-6
ASSQLAAYTDTQY | TRBJ2-3 | NA | TRBV14
ATSFSEQF | TRBJ2-1 | NA | TRBV3-1/TRBV3-2
ASSEGDSKANQPQH | TRBJ1-5 | NA | TRBV5-5
ASSWSGTGGEKLF | TRBJ1-4 | NA | TRBV11-3
ASSPPKGLVVGEQF | TRBJ2-1 | NA | TRBV18
ASSLGLAGVTGELF | TRBJ2-2 | NA | TRBV7-9
ASSPALRDSPLH | TRBJ1-6 | NA | TRBV27
ASSYHQGKGGYGYT | TRBJ1-2 | NA | TRBV6-2/TRBV6-3
ASSVSGSYNEQF | TRBJ2-1 | once | TRBV9
SVALTQDRGQF | TRBJ2-1 | NA | TRBV29-1
ASSGQFSYEQY | TRBJ2-7 | NA | TRBV2
SVVGGSSATSGNTIY | TRBJ1-3 | NA | TRBV29-1
ASSPPGYGYT | TRBJ1-2 | once | TRBV18
ASSLAPGLSTDTQY | TRBJ2-3 | NA | TRBV7-2
ASSSWGGRNTEAF | TRBJ1-1 | NA | TRBV5-6
ASDPGYNEQF | TRBJ2-1 | NA | TRBV7-2
ASSQDADRGSYNEQF | TRBJ2-1 | NA | TRBV4-3
ASSQTGQGTEAF | TRBJ1-1 | NA | TRBV4-3
ASSQSGRAF | TRBJ1-1 | NA | TRBV4-3
ASSLYSGGAYEQY | TRBJ2-7 | NA | TRBV11-1
ASSGSGNTIY | TRBJ1-3 | once | TRBV28
ASGRALAGREQF | TRBJ2-1 | NA | TRBV2
ASSLGLEYEQY | TRBJ2-7 | NA | TRBV11-3
ASSSTGTGVVVYGYT | TRBJ1-2 | NA | TRBV7-8
ATSDFGGETETQY | TRBJ2-5 | NA | TRBV24-1
ASSPDTLLTEAF | TRBJ1-1 | once | TRBV18
ASSSGRGYT | TRBJ1-2 | NA | TRBV12-3/TRBV12-4